The rows below give T cell receptor beta chains drawn from one sample of a study of draining lymph node invasion in breast cancer. MiXCR, applied by TCRdb to the bulk RNA-seq reads, yields one record per CDR3 protein. The data show approximately 3,100 distinct CDR3 sequences, 65% to 80% seen once. Sequences were obtained from sorted memory CD4+ effector T cells from a lymph node. The receptors stem from a female donor with luminal breast cancer. Each CDR3 is given with its conserved first and last residue. D genes are given only for firm matches. Clone size is not always given. Where it is, it says once, few, many or a class for expanded clones.

clone_size d_call j_call v_call cdr3_nt cdr3_aa
once TRBD1 TRBJ2-3 TRBV7-2 TGTGCCAGCTCACAGGGGGTTAGTAACACAGATACGCAGTATTTT CASSQGVSNTDTQYF
- - TRBJ1-5 TRBV10-3 TGTGCCATCACGAGGGGCCGCAATCAGCCCCAGCATTTT CAITRGRNQPQHF
- TRBD2 TRBJ2-3 TRBV27 TGTGCCAGCAGTTCACCTAGCGGGAGCACAGATACGCAGTATTTT CASSSPSGSTDTQYF
- - TRBJ1-3 TRBV30 TGTGCCTGGAGTAGCAGCTTCTCTGGAAACACCATATATTTT CAWSSSFSGNTIYF
few - TRBJ1-1 TRBV7-9 TGTGCCAGCAGCTTACTTAAGGGGATGACCACTGAAGCTTTCTTT CASSLLKGMTTEAFF
- - TRBJ2-2 TRBV7-2 TGTGCCAGCACCTTGAGGGGGGGGACCGGGGAGCTGTTTTTT CASTLRGGTGELFF
once TRBD1 TRBJ1-1 TRBV20-1 TGCAGTTCCCCCCCCCTAGACAGGGCGTTTACTGAAGCTTTCTTT CSSPPLDRAFTEAFF
- TRBD2 TRBJ2-1 TRBV5-3 TGTGCCAGAAGCTTGTCGCTAGCGGGAGCCCCGAGCTCCTACAATGAGCAGTTCTTC CARSLSLAGAPSSYNEQFF
- TRBD1 TRBJ2-7 TRBV5-1 TGCGCCAGCAGCTTGGGCCCCATCTCGACAGGGGGCTCCTACGAGCAGTACTTC CASSLGPISTGGSYEQYF
- - TRBJ1-1 TRBV11-2 TGTGCCAACAGCTTGGCCCAGACTGAAGCTTTCTTT CANSLAQTEAFF
- - TRBJ2-7 TRBV10-3 TGTGCCATCAGTGATTTCGACAGGAGCTCCTACGAGCAGTACTTC CAISDFDRSSYEQYF
large - TRBJ1-2 TRBV3-1 TGTGCCAGCAGTCCCTCCGGGGGCGGTGGCTACACCTTC CASSPSGGGGYTF
- - TRBJ2-3 TRBV18 TGTGCCAGCTCACCAAGAGTAGATACGCAGTATTTT CASSPRVDTQYF
- - TRBJ1-5 TRBV18 TGTGCCAGCTCACCATCTGCGGACCGTCAGCCCCAGCATTTT CASSPSADRQPQHF
- - TRBJ2-3 TRBV20-1 TGCAGTGCTAGTCGGGGACTAGATACGCAGTATTTT CSASRGLDTQYF
- TRBD1 TRBJ1-6 TRBV7-2 TGTGCCAGCAGCCGCGACAGGGCCGGAAATTCACCCCTCCACTTT CASSRDRAGNSPLHF
- - TRBJ1-1 TRBV6-6 TGTGCCAGCAGTTACACTCCCCCAGAAGCTTTCTTT CASSYTPPEAFF
- - TRBJ2-5 TRBV7-3 TGTGCCAGCAGCCCCGTGGCCGGGGAGACCCAGTACTTC CASSPVAGETQYF
- - TRBJ2-1 TRBV19 TGTGCCAGTGGTTACTCGGTTGAGCAGTTCTTC CASGYSVEQFF
- - TRBJ2-7 TRBV5-1 TGCGCCAGCAGCCCCGACAGGCTTTTGACCTACGAGCAGTACTTC CASSPDRLLTYEQYF
- - TRBJ2-7 TRBV7-6 TGTGCCAGCAGCCACGGAGATGTCTACGAGCAGTACTTC CASSHGDVYEQYF
- TRBD2 TRBJ2-3 TRBV6-1 TGTGCCAGCAGTGAAGCGGTAGCGGGGGTAACAGATACGCAGTATTTT CASSEAVAGVTDTQYF
- - TRBJ2-7 TRBV28 TGTGCCAGCAGTTTATCGGGGGCCTACGAGCAGTACTTC CASSLSGAYEQYF
- - TRBJ2-3 TRBV6-2/TRBV6-3 TGTGCCAGCAGTTACGGTCGTGGGAATACGCAGTATTTT CASSYGRGNTQYF
- TRBD2 TRBJ2-1 TRBV2 TGTGCCAGCAGTGTGACTAGCGGGTTGCTCAATGAGCAGTTCTTC CASSVTSGLLNEQFF
- TRBD1 TRBJ1-2 TRBV10-3 TGTGCCATCAGTGGGGACAGACGATATGGCTACACCTTC CAISGDRRYGYTF
- - TRBJ1-3 TRBV2 TGTGCCAGCAGGACCTCCGGGGGAGTGTCAGGAAACACCATATATTTT CASRTSGGVSGNTIYF
once TRBD2 TRBJ2-3 TRBV7-9 TGTGCCAGCAGCTCCCGCGGGGGGGCCACAGATACGCAGTATTTT CASSSRGGATDTQYF
- - TRBJ2-6 TRBV5-1 TGCGCCAGCAGCTTGAGTCCGAGCTCTGGGGCCAACGTCCTGACTTTC CASSLSPSSGANVLTF
- - TRBJ1-1 TRBV11-3 TGTGCCAGCAGCTCGCTGCGCACAGCCCGAGAAGCTTTCTTT CASSSLRTAREAFF
few TRBD2 TRBJ2-1 TRBV18 TGTGCCAGCTCACCTAGCGGGGGGCTGGGATACAATGAGCAGTTCTTC CASSPSGGLGYNEQFF
- - TRBJ2-1 TRBV11-2 TGTGCCAGCAGCCTCCTTTTGGGGGAGCAGTTCTTC CASSLLLGEQFF
- - TRBJ1-6 TRBV7-2 TGTGCCAGCAGCCTCTACAGCAGTTATGATTCACCCCTCCACTTT CASSLYSSYDSPLHF
- - TRBJ2-3 TRBV11-2 TGTGCCAGCAGCTTATTTGGACTACTAGAAGATACGCAGTATTTT CASSLFGLLEDTQYF
- TRBD2 TRBJ2-2 TRBV7-9 TGTGCCAGCAGCTCGTCTAGCGGGGCCGGGGAGCTGTTTTTT CASSSSSGAGELFF
- - TRBJ1-1 TRBV5-1 TGCGCCAGCACCTTGGACTTGAACACTGAAGCTTTCTTT CASTLDLNTEAFF
- - TRBJ1-5 TRBV7-9 TGTGCCAGCAGTCCCGGAGGGGGCAATCAGCCCCAGCATTTT CASSPGGGNQPQHF
- - TRBJ2-2 TRBV6-2/TRBV6-3 TGTGCCAGCACAGGGCCCCCGAGGACCGGGGAGCTGTTTTTT CASTGPPRTGELFF
- - TRBJ1-1 TRBV5-6 TGTGCCAGCAGCCCGACATGGGGCCTTGAAGCTTTCTTT CASSPTWGLEAFF
- - TRBJ1-1 TRBV7-9 TGTGCCAGCAGCTTCACAGGGAACTCTGAAGCTTTCTTT CASSFTGNSEAFF
few - TRBJ1-2 TRBV5-6 TGTGCCAGCAGCCCCCAGTCTGGTGGCTACACCTTC CASSPQSGGYTF
- - TRBJ1-1 TRBV7-2 TGTGCCAGCAGCCAGGACAGTCTTTCGATCGCTTTCTTT CASSQDSLSIAFF
- - TRBJ1-1 TRBV20-1 TGCAGTGCTAGTCTAAGTAGCTTTACTGAAGCTTTCTTT CSASLSSFTEAFF
- - TRBJ1-5 TRBV7-8 TGTGCCAGCAGCTTAGTAGGCGGCAGGGGAGGTCAGCCCCAGCATTTT CASSLVGGRGGQPQHF
- TRBD1 TRBJ1-1 TRBV2 TGTGCCAGCAGTGAAGGGGGACAGGGAAACACTGAAGCTTTCTTT CASSEGGQGNTEAFF
- TRBD1 TRBJ2-7 TRBV7-9 TGTGCCAGCAGCCTGGGACAGGGGGCGATTTACGAGCAGTACTTC CASSLGQGAIYEQYF
- - TRBJ2-1 TRBV14 TGTGCCAGCAGCTCTCAGAGTCGAATCTACAATGAGCAGTTCTTC CASSSQSRIYNEQFF
- - TRBJ2-7 TRBV29-1 TGCAGCGTTGTGTTGTCAGGGAGAATCAACGAGCAGTACTTC CSVVLSGRINEQYF
- - TRBJ2-7 TRBV20-1 TGCAGTGCTCCCCCCCCGGGTGTTGAGAGCTCCTACGAGCAGTACTTC CSAPPPGVESSYEQYF
few - TRBJ1-2 TRBV12-3/TRBV12-4 TGTGCCAGCAGTCCCCCGACTAGGACATATGGCTACACCTTC CASSPPTRTYGYTF